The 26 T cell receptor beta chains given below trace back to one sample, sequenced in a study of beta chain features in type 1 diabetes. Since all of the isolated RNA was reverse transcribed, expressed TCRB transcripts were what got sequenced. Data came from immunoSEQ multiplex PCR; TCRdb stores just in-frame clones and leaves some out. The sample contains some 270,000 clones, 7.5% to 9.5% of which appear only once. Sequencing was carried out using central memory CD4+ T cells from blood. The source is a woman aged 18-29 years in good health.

The CDR3 coding sequence is TGTGCCAGCAGCTTGGGCGGACAGGCGTCCCAAGAGACCCAGTACTTC. Encoded protein: CASSLGGQASQETQYF. The chain couples TRBV5-6 to TRBJ2-5, with 7 bases matching TRBD1. CDR3 length: 16 residues. Trimming cost V 0 bases and J 1 base; bases outside gene matches: 6. Germline V gives CDR1 SGHDT, CDR2 YYEEEE.

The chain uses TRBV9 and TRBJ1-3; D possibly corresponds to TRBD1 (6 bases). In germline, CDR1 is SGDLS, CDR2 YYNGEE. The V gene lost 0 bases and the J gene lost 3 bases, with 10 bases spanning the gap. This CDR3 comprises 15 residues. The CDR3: CASSVDQGYGNTIYF. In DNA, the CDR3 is TGTGCCAGCAGCGTAGACCAGGGGTATGGAAACACCATATATTTT. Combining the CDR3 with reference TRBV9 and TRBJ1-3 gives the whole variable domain DSGVTQTPKHLITATGQRVTLRCSPRSGDLSVYWYQQSLDQGLQFLIQYYNGEERAKGNILERFSAQQFPDLHSELNLSSLELGDSALYFCASSVDQGYGNTIYFGEGSWLTVV.

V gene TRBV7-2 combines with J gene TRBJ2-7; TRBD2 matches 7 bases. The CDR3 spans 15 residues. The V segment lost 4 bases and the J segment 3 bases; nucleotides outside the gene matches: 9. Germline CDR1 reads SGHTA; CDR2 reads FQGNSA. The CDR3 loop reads CASSSTSSGGYEQYF. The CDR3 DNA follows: TGTGCCAGCAGCTCCACTTCTAGCGGAGGCTACGAGCAGTACTTC.

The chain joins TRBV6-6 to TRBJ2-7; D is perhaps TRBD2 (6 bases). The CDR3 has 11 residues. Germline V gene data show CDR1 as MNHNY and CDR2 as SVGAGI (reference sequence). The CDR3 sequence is CASRRDYEQYV. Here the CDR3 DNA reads TGTGCAAGTAGGAGGGATTACGAGCAGTACGTC.

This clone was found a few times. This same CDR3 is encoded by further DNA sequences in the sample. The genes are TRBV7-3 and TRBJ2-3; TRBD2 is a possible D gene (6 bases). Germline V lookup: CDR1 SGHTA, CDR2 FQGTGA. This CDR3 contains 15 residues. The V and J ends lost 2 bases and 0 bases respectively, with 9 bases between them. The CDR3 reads CASSLEGTSTDTQYF. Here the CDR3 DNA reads TGTGCCAGCAGCTTAGAAGGGACTAGCACAGATACGCAGTATTTT.

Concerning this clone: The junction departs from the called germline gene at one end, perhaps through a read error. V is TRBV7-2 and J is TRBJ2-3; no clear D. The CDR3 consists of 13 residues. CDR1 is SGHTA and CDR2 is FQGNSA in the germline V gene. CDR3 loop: CASSARIRNTQYF. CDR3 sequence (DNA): TGTGCCAGCAGCGCCCGGATCAGGAATACACAGTATTTT.

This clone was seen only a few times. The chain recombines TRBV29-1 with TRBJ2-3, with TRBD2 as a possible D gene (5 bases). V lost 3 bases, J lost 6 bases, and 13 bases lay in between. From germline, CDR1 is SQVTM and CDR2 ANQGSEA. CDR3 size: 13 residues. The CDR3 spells CSVEPGSHDTQYF. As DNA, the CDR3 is TGCAGCGTTGAGCCTGGGAGTCATGATACGCAGTATTTT.

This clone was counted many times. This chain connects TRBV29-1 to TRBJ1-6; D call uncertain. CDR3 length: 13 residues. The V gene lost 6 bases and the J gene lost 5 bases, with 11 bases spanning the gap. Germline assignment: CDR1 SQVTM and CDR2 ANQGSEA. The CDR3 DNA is TGCAGCGTGATGGAACACCATAATTCACCCCTCCACTTT. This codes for CSVMEHHNSPLHF.

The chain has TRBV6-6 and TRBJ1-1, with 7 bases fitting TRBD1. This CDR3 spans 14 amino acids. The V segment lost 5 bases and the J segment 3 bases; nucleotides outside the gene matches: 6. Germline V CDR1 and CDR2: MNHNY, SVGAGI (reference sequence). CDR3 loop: CASSKQGRDTEAFF. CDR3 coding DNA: TGTGCCAGCAGTAAACAGGGGCGAGACACTGAAGCTTTCTTT.

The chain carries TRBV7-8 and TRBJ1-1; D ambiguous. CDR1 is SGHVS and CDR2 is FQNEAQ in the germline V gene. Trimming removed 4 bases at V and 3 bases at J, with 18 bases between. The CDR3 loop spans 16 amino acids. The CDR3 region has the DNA TGTGCCAGCAGCTATTCCCGCCACGGAACCCACACTGAAGCTTTCTTT. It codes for CASSYSRHGTHTEAFF.

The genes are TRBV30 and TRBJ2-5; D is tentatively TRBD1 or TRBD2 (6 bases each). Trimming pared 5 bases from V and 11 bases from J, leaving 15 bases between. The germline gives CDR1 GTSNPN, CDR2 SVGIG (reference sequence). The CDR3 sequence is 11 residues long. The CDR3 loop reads CAWGHREVQYF. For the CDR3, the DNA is TGTGCCTGGGGGCACAGGGAGGTTCAGTACTTC.

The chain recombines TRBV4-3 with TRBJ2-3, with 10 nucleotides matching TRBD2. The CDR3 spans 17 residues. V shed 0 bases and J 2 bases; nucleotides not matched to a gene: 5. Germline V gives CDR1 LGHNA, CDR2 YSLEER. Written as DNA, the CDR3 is TGCGCCAGCAGCCAAGATAGCGGGAGGATGATCACAGATACGCAGTATTTT. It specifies CASSQDSGRMITDTQYF.

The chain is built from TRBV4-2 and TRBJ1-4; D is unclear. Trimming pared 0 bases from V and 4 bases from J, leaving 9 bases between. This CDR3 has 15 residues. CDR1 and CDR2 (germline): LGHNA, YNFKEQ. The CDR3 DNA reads TGTGCCAGCAGCCAAGATCTGGACCTTAATGAAAAACTGTTTTTT. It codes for CASSQDLDLNEKLFF.

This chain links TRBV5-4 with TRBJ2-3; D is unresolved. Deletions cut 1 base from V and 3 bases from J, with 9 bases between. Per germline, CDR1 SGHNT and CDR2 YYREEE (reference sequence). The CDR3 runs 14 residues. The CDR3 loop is CASSLITATDTQYF. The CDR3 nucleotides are TGTGCCAGCAGCTTGATCACTGCTACAGATACGCAGTATTTT. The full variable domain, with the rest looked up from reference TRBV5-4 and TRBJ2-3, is ETGVTQSPTHLIKTRGQQVTLRCSSQSGHNTVSWYQQALGQGPQFIFQYYREEENGRGNFPPRFSGLQFPNYSSELNVNALELDDSALYLCASSLITATDTQYFGPGTRLTVL.

The CDR3 loop is CASSGRLAGRADTQYF. The CDR3, as DNA: TGTGCCAGCAGCGGCCGGCTAGCGGGAAGAGCAGATACGCAGTATTTT. J is TRBJ2-3 and V is TRBV7-9; TRBD2 matches 9 bases. There are 16 residues in the CDR3. V trimming: 5 bases; J trimming: 4 bases; junction bases outside the gene matches: 10. Looked up from germline, CDR1 is SEHNR and CDR2 is FQNEAQ (reference sequence).

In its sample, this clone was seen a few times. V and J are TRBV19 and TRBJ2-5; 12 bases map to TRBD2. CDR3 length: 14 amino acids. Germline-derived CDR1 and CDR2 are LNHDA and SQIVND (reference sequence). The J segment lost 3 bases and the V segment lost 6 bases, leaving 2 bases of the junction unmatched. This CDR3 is CASRRTSGKETQYF. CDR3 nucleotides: TGTGCCAGTAGACGGACTAGCGGGAAAGAGACCCAGTACTTC.

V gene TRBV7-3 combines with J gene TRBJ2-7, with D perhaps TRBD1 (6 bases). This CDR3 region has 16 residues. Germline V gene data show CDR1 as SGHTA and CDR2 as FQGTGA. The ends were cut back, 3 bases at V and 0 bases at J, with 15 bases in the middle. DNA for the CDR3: TGTGCCAGCAGCTTTAAAGACCCGGACAGCTCCTACGAGCAGTACTTC. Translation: CASSFKDPDSSYEQYF.

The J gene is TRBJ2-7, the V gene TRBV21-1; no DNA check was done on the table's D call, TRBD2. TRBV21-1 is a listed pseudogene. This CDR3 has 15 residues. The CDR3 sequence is CASSKEERETDEQYF. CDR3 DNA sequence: TGTGCCAGCAGCAAAGAGGAGCGGGAGACGGACGAGCAGTACTTC.

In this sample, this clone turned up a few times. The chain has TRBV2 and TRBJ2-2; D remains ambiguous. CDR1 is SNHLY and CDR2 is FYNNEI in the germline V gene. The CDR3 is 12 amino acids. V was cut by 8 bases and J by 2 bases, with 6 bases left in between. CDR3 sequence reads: CASSTNTGELFF. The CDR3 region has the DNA TGTGCCAGCTCAACTAACACCGGGGAGCTGTTTTTT.

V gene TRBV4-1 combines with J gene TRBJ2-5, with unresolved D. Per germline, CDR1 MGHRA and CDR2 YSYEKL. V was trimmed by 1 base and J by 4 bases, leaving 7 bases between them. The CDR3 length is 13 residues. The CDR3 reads CASSQGWLETQYF. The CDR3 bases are TGCGCCAGCAGCCAAGGATGGTTAGAGACCCAGTACTTC.

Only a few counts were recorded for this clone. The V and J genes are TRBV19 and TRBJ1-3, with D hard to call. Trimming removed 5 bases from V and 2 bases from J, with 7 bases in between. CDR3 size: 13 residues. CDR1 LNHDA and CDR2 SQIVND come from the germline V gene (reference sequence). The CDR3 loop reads CASSPRPGNTIYF. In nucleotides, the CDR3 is TGTGCCAGTAGTCCGCGACCTGGAAACACCATATATTTT. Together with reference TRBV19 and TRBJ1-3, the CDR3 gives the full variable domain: DGGITQSPKYLFRKEGQNVTLSCEQNLNHDAMYWYRQDPGQGLRLIYYSQIVNDFQKGDIAEGYSVSREKKESFPLTVTSAQKNPTAFYLCASSPRPGNTIYFGEGSWLTVV.

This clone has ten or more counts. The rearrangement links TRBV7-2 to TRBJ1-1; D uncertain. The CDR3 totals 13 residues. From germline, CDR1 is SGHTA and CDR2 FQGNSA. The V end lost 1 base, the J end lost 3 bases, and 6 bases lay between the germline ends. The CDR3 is CASSLGLYTEAFF. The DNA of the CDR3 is TGTGCCAGCAGCTTAGGACTGTACACTGAAGCTTTCTTT.

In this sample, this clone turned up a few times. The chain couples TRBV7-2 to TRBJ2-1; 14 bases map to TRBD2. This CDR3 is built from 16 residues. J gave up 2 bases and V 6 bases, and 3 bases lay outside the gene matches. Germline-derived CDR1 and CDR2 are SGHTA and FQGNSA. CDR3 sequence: CASRRGLAGAYNEQFF. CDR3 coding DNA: TGTGCCAGCAGGCGGGGACTAGCGGGAGCCTACAATGAGCAGTTCTTC.

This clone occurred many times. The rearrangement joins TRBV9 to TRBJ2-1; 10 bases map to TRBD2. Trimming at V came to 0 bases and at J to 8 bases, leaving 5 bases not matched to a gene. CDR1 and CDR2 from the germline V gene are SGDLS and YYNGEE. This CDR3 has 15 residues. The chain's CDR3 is CASSVDSGRIDEQFF. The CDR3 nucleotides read TGTGCCAGCAGCGTAGATAGCGGGAGGATCGATGAGCAGTTCTTC.

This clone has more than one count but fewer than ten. The DNA of the CDR3 is TGCGCCAGCAGCCAAGGGGCCGGGGGCGGATATGGCTACACCTTC. It specifies CASSQGAGGGYGYTF. The chain uses TRBV4-3 and TRBJ1-2, with a tentative D call TRBD1 (6 bases). Germline CDR1 LGHNA, CDR2 YSLEER. This CDR3 is built from 15 residues. Trimming shortened V by 1 base and J by 5 bases, and 14 bases separated the two germline ends.

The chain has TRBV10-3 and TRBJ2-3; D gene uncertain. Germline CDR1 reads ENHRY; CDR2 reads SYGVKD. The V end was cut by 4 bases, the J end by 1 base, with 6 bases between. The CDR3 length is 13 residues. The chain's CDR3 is CAISGLGTDTQYF. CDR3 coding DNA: TGTGCCATCAGTGGCTTAGGCACAGATACGCAGTATTTT.